This T cell receptor beta chain was found in a study of blood T cell repertoires in COVID-19. About the study: Whether acute or convalescent, the COVID-19 samples came from the United States, Italy and Spain. PBMCs, B-cell-depleted T cells, or T cells provided the cDNA or gDNA that made up the material.

During active infection, Seattle patients enrolled and were then monitored through disease. In the authors' methods: Cell counts per sample came from amplifying reference gene primers. Sequencing was performed with immunoSEQ multiplex PCR; in TCRdb, only in-frame clones are kept and a portion is missing. V and J calls and clone size are as listed in that table; D and trimming were resolved from the DNA. Of about 370,000 clones listed, more than 80% are singletons. The TCR sequence derives from a woman aged 25 to 45 with COVID-19, enrolled during active disease. What was sequenced was peripheral blood.

The CDR3 protein is CASYREGHTEAFF. DNA for the CDR3: TGTGCCAGCTACAGGGAAGGGCACACTGAAGCTTTCTTT. The V call is TRBV6-5, the J call TRBJ1-1, with TRBD1 as a possible D gene (6 bases). The germline CDR1 and CDR2 sequences are MNHEY and SVGAGI. With 8 bases removed from V and 3 bases from J, the gap between germline ends came to 13 bases. CDR3 length equals 13 residues.